This T cell receptor beta chain emerged from a study of T cells in Graves' hyperthyroidism and ophthalmopathy. Amplification of TCR beta CDR3 regions used RNA as the template. First-round RT-PCR targeting the TCR CDR3 was performed with the HTBI primer set. TCRdb re-called the multiplex PCR reads through MiXCR, storing one row per CDR3 protein. The profile covers around 250,000 distinct CDR3 sequences, with approximately 15% appearing a single time and about 14% taken by the ten largest. In its sample, this clonotype was seen many times. The antigen remains undetermined. The V and J ends lost 2 bases and 9 bases, in that order; junction bases with no gene match: 16. Germline V CDR1 and CDR2: SGHKS, YYEKEE (reference sequence). This CDR3 comprises 19 residues. Findings and limits, study-wide: In the blood, most expanded thyroid clonotypes above 0.001 appeared as well.

The sequence was obtained from a woman in her thirties or forties with Graves' hyperthyroidism that later progressed to Graves' ophthalmopathy. J is TRBJ2-1 and V is TRBV5-5, with 14 nucleotides matching TRBD2. Sequenced material: blood. This chain's CDR3 is CASSFPRALNGLAGGEQFF. CDR3 bases: TGTGCCAGCAGCTTTCCACGGGCCCTAAATGGACTAGCGGGAGGTGAGCAGTTCTTC.